One T cell receptor beta chain is described in this entry. Its antigen is currently unknown. This sample was taken from a study of CD8+ T cells in alopecia areata. Study summary: Tofacitinib therapy took 6 to 18 months; 6 months off drug came after. Overall study findings and caveats: Many expanded lesional clones persisted in scalp and blood during tofacitinib. Researchers reported that TCR sharing among patients proved less clear than in mice, possibly HLA-linked.

cDNA prepared by RNA extraction and subsequent reverse transcription served as the template for sequencing. Profiled with immunoSEQ multiplex PCR; TCRdb holds only in-frame clones, not every one. Here the sample spans about 140,000 clones, 86% being singletons. Germline lookup yields CDR1 SGHRS and CDR2 YFSETQ. Unmatched junction bases numbered 5, after V lost 2 bases and J lost 0 bases. The CDR3 runs to 15 residues. Treatment meaning: oral pan-JAK inhibitor, 5-10 mg twice daily. The authors sorted CD4+ and CD8+ T cells from PBMCs. This clonotype originated in a human donor with alopecia areata. The V and J genes are TRBV5-1 and TRBJ2-7; 7 bases line up with TRBD1. This specimen was CD8+ T cells sorted from blood, taken at week 4, from a patient treated with tofacitinib. Here the CDR3 DNA reads TGCGCCAGCAGCTTAGGGACAGAATTCTCCTACGAGCAGTACTTC. This gives the protein CASSLGTEFSYEQYF.